This T cell receptor beta chain stems from a study of T cells after yellow fever vaccination. Findings and limits, study-wide: Clonotype sharing between CD4 and CD8 compartments was small. Subsequent booster samples again held most clones from primary vaccination (roughly 96% CD4, nearly 90% CD8).

The J segment lost 4 bases and the V segment lost 1 base, leaving 2 bases of the junction unmatched. Germline V lookup: CDR1 KGHDR, CDR2 SFDVKD. The CDR3 loop spans 14 amino acids. For this clonotype: The antigen is not known.

The TCR cDNA carried a universal primer site and UMIs from 5'RACE template switching. MiXCR, applied by TCRdb to the 5' RACE reads, yields one record per CDR3 protein. The sample contains 340,000 or so distinct CDR3 sequences, around 12% of which appear only once. V is TRBV24-1 and J is TRBJ2-5; 7 bases are shared with TRBD1. The sample was CD4+ T cells sorted from PBMCs, taken 15 days after the yellow fever booster vaccination. This sequence was found in a man aged 18 to 30 who received the YFV17D yellow fever vaccine. Here the CDR3 reads CATSDFDRVETQYF. Written as DNA, the CDR3 is TGTGCCACCAGTGATTTCGACAGGGTAGAGACCCAGTACTTC.